This T cell receptor (beta chain) was captured in a study of response to subunit inactivated influenza vaccine (dated by TCRdb to 2017 to 2018). Regarding the study in general: Deep quantitative profiling of the T cell receptor repertoire was used in the study to follow responses to a trivalent subunit inactivated influenza vaccine.

Broader findings and caveats from the paper: According to the authors, only a limited number of new T cells may be recruited by each seasonal influenza vaccination.

Concerning this clonotype: No antigen is known for it. Just one base apart from a much larger clone, this may be a read error.

The library relied on RT-PCR. The run used an Illumina HiSeq 2500. TCRdb itself trimmed the public reads at Q25 with fastp, ran MiXCR and retained productive beta chains. Rows matching on CDR3 protein sequence are summarized as one entry with the most common DNA and genes. In all, the sample holds around 480,000 distinct CDR3 sequences, and roughly 9.7% of those were seen once. The leading ten clones occupy approximately 12% of the sample. Reading the label with the study, this specimen's time point is: around 45 days after influenza vaccine administration. As encoded in the germline V gene, CDR1 is SGHRS while CDR2 is YFSETQ. V gives up 0 bases and J gives up 8 bases, and the segment between their germline ends measures 9 bases. From cysteine to phenylalanine, the CDR3 is 14 amino acids long. The read is trimmed to its CDR3 DNA, 42 bases read in frame from base 1.

The sample in question was PBMCs from blood, obtained 40 to 50 days after vaccination. This clonotype was sampled from a man aged 45-65 years who received an inactivated influenza vaccine. Donor details come from another sample of the same person, matched by shared clones. Recombination joined TRBV5-1 with TRBJ1-6; TRBD1 could be the D gene, as 5 bases match. Read as DNA, the sequence is TGCGCCAGCAGCTTGGAAGGGGAGGATTCACCCCTCCACTTT. It specifies CASSLEGEDSPLHF.